This TCR beta chain was observed in a study of cytomegalovirus exposure and HLA in healthy donors. With 60 Vbeta and 13 Jbeta primers, the PCR was carried out. The table came from immunoSEQ multiplex PCR; TCRdb's copy has only in-frame clones and leaves some out. The table includes around 130,000 clones, roughly 80% detected once. This clone occurred a few times. V shed 5 bases, J shed 7 bases, and the junction held 11 bases outside the gene matches. This CDR3 spans 15 amino acids. Germline loops: CDR1 SEHNR, CDR2 FQNEAQ (reference sequence). Sequenced material: PBMCs. This receptor was obtained from a boy between 5 and 17 years old in good health and CMV-seronegative. V is TRBV7-9 and J is TRBJ1-5, with 7 nucleotides matching TRBD1. The CDR3 DNA follows: TGTGCCAGCAGCGCCCAGGGGGTGTCGGGGCAGCCCCAGCATTTT. It specifies CASSAQGVSGQPQHF.